This T cell receptor (beta chain) was recovered during a study of cytomegalovirus exposure and HLA in healthy donors. The J segment lost 1 base and the V segment lost 6 bases, leaving 2 bases of the junction unmatched. Germline V gene sequence: CDR1 LNHDA, CDR2 SQIVND (reference sequence). There are 13 residues in the CDR3. The primer mix had 60 Vbeta and 13 Jbeta primers. The method was immunoSEQ multiplex PCR; TCRdb's version includes in-frame clones alone and lacks a portion of them. The sample includes about 120,000 clones, around four fifths of them seen just once. The TCR was taken from a male donor in good health and CMV-seropositive. The chain links TRBV19 to TRBJ1-1; 7 bases map to TRBD1. Sequenced sample: PBMCs. CDR3 amino acids: CASRGQRNTEAFF. The CDR3 DNA follows: TGTGCCAGTAGGGGACAGCGGAACACTGAAGCTTTCTTT.